The 28 T cell receptor beta chains presented below share a single source sample, sequenced in a study of blood T cell repertoires in COVID-19 (dated by TCRdb to about 2020). The library was generated by the immunoSEQ multiplex PCR assay. TCRdb limited this immuneACCESS table to in-frame rearrangements with V and J called. A share of clones is missing; checked studies link under half to unresolved V genes, and the rest is unexplained. The sample table holds some 74,000 clones, of which about 80% were seen once. Of the sample, more than 10% is held by the ten largest clones. Sequencing used peripheral blood. The receptors derive from a human donor in a cohort sampled during active COVID-19.

V gene TRBV30 combines with J gene TRBJ2-3, with TRBD2 matching 8 bases. Germline CDR1 and CDR2: GTSNPN and SVGIG (reference sequence). This CDR3 is built from 14 residues. V gave up 5 bases and J gave up 0 bases; unmatched junction bases: 4. Here the CDR3 DNA reads TGTGCCTGGCTGAAGCGGGGGAGCACAGATACGCAGTATTTT. This gives the protein CAWLKRGSTDTQYF.

This chain joins TRBV19 and TRBJ1-1; 9 bases are shared with TRBD1. The CDR3 is 13 amino acids. V trimming: 7 bases; J trimming: 4 bases; junction bases outside the gene matches: 4. Germline V lookup: CDR1 LNHDA, CDR2 SQIVND (reference sequence). The CDR3 is CASTQDRGTEAFF. The CDR3 DNA sequence: TGTGCCAGTACCCAGGACAGGGGCACTGAAGCTTTCTTT.

The V and J genes are TRBV7-3 and TRBJ2-3; TRBD2 matches 8 bases. The CDR3 runs 15 residues. From germline, CDR1 is SGHTA and CDR2 FQGTGA. V shed 3 bases and J 4 bases; nucleotides not matched to a gene: 6. CDR3 nucleotide sequence: TGTGCCAGCAGCTTTGACGGGGGGGCCTCAGATACGCAGTATTTT. This codes for CASSFDGGASDTQYF.

This chain joins TRBV4-3 and TRBJ2-4, with no clear D. This CDR3 region has 15 residues. The V and J ends lost 0 bases and 0 bases respectively, with 6 bases between them. The germline CDR1 and CDR2 sequences are LGHNA and YSLEER. The CDR3 reads CASSQDYLAKNIQYF. CDR3 bases: TGCGCCAGCAGCCAAGATTATTTAGCCAAAAACATTCAGTACTTC.

The chain joins TRBV2 to TRBJ2-1, with 9 bases that match TRBD1. Losses at the gene ends were 5 bases for V and 6 bases for J; bases not matched to a gene: 8. This CDR3 has 15 residues. Germline CDR1 SNHLY, CDR2 FYNNEI. The CDR3 sequence: CASSTTGGFVNEQFF. The DNA of the CDR3 is TGTGCCAGCAGTACGACAGGGGGTTTCGTCAATGAGCAGTTCTTC.

The CDR3 coding sequence is TGTGCCAGCAGCCCTGGACAGGGAGTCTACAATGAGCAGTTCTTC. Its translation is CASSPGQGVYNEQFF. The chain uses TRBV7-9 and TRBJ2-1; 8 bases align to TRBD1. The CDR3 is 15 residues long. V lost 5 bases to trimming and J lost 3 bases; unmatched junction nucleotides: 6. Germline loops: CDR1 SEHNR, CDR2 FQNEAQ (reference sequence).

This sequence joins TRBV6-1 and TRBJ2-4; 8 bases map to TRBD1. This CDR3 has 17 amino acids. CDR1 MNHNS and CDR2 SASEGT come from the germline V gene. V shed 0 bases, J shed 3 bases, and the junction held 7 bases outside the gene matches. CDR3 DNA sequence: TGTGCCAGCAGTGAAGCCCCGACAGGGGTGTTCAAAAACATTCAGTACTTC. Amino acid sequence: CASSEAPTGVFKNIQYF.

The chain uses TRBV21-1 and TRBJ2-3; no DNA check was done on the table's D call, TRBD1. TRBV21-1 has pseudogene status. This CDR3 spans 14 amino acids. The CDR3 is CASSRDRCTDTQYF. CDR3 in DNA: TGTGCCAGCTCACGCGACAGGTGCACAGATACGCAGTATTTT.

The V gene is TRBV7-2, the J gene TRBJ1-5; no clear D. The CDR3 has 14 amino acids. Germline V gives CDR1 SGHTA, CDR2 FQGNSA. With 5 bases removed from V and 0 bases from J, the gap between germline ends came to 8 bases. This CDR3 is CASSRQVSNQPQHF. The CDR3 DNA is TGTGCCAGCAGCCGCCAGGTTAGCAATCAGCCCCAGCATTTT.

The rearrangement uses TRBV5-1 and TRBJ2-7; 10 nucleotides line up with TRBD2. Unmatched junction bases numbered 8, after V lost 2 bases and J lost 6 bases. Germline-derived CDR1 and CDR2 are SGHRS and YFSETQ. The CDR3 runs to 15 residues. The DNA of the CDR3 is TGCGCCAGCAGCTTAACAGTAGCGGGGGGCGGCGAGCAGTACTTC. Translated, it gives CASSLTVAGGGEQYF.

In this sample, this clone turned up a few times. The chain joins TRBV4-3 to TRBJ2-1, with D possibly matching TRBD1 (6 bases). In germline, CDR1 is LGHNA, CDR2 YSLEER. Trimming removed 4 bases at V and 5 bases at J, with 12 bases between. The CDR3 is made up of 14 amino acids. CDR3 sequence: CASSPRPGDNEQFF. The DNA of the CDR3 is TGCGCCAGCAGCCCGCGACCAGGGGACAATGAGCAGTTCTTC.

The chain combines TRBV11-2 with TRBJ1-2; D may be TRBD1 (5 bases). The CDR3 consists of 15 residues. Trimming removed 3 bases from V and 4 bases from J, with 15 bases in between. Germline CDR1 is SGHAT and CDR2 is FQNNGV. CDR3 region: CASSFSPGVAYGYTF. The CDR3 nucleotides read TGTGCCAGCAGCTTTTCTCCGGGGGTGGCCTATGGCTACACCTTC.

The rearrangement uses TRBV7-9 and TRBJ2-3; 7 nucleotides agree with TRBD1. This CDR3 is built from 16 residues. Germline lookup yields CDR1 SEHNR and CDR2 FQNEAQ (reference sequence). Trimming took 1 base from V and 5 from J; bases not matched to a gene: 9. CDR3 coding DNA: TGTGCCAGCAGCTTAGTACGAAAGGGGGCGTTAGATACGCAGTATTTT. It specifies CASSLVRKGALDTQYF.

This clone was detected only a few times. The chain recombines TRBV7-9 with TRBJ1-1, with D possibly being TRBD1 (6 bases). The V gene's germline CDR1 is SEHNR and CDR2 FQNEAQ (reference sequence). The CDR3 loop spans 14 amino acids. V shed 4 bases and J shed 2 bases, with 11 bases lying between them. CDR3 nucleotide sequence: TGTGCCAGCAGCTCCGGTGGGGGCAACACTGAAGCTTTCTTT. This codes for CASSSGGGNTEAFF.

This clone was recorded once. The chain links TRBV6-2 or TRBV6-3 to TRBJ1-2, with 7 bases fitting TRBD1. V trimming: 2 bases; J trimming: 14 bases; junction bases outside the gene matches: 14. The CDR3 runs to 14 residues. Germline CDR1 reads MNHEY; CDR2 reads SVGEGT. CDR3 region: CASSYDRTGQVDTF. The CDR3 DNA reads as TGTGCCAGCAGTTACGACCGAACTGGACAGGTGGATACCTTC.

V usage is TRBV11-3 and J usage is TRBJ2-6; TRBD2 is a possible D gene (6 bases). There are 15 residues in the CDR3. The V end lost 1 base, the J end lost 3 bases, and 7 bases lay between the germline ends. CDR1 is SGHNT and CDR2 is YENEEA in the germline V gene. CDR3 residues: CASSLGGGGANVLTF. CDR3 DNA sequence: TGTGCCAGCAGCTTAGGGGGAGGTGGGGCCAACGTCCTGACTTTC.

This chain joins TRBV11-3 and TRBJ2-7, with TRBD1 matching over 7 bases. With 4 bases clipped from V and 5 bases from J, the junction kept 8 bases outside the gene matches. Germline V gives CDR1 SGHNT, CDR2 YENEEA. This CDR3 is 14 amino acids long. The CDR3, as DNA: TGTGCCAGCAGCTCGGGACAGCAGGGTGACGAGCAGTACTTC. Its translation is CASSSGQQGDEQYF.

The V call is TRBV4-2, the J call TRBJ2-1; TRBD1 agrees at 7 bases. The CDR3 spans 15 residues. Germline CDR1 is LGHNA and CDR2 is YNFKEQ. After removal of 7 bases from V and 3 bases from J, the junction contained 9 bases not matched to a gene. CDR3 DNA: TGTGCCAGCACCCTCCGGAGACAGGGCTACAATGAGCAGTTCTTC. It encodes CASTLRRQGYNEQFF.

This clone has a single count. The chain couples TRBV3-1 (or the pseudogene TRBV3-2) to TRBJ2-7, with TRBD2 matching over 9 bases. In germline, CDR1 is LGHDT, CDR2 YNNKEL (reference sequence). With V trimmed by 4 bases and J by 0 bases, 7 bases remained unmatched. The CDR3 is 16 residues long. This chain's CDR3 is CASSPTERGASYEQYF. The CDR3 nucleotides read TGTGCCAGCAGCCCCACCGAGCGGGGGGCCTCCTACGAGCAGTACTTC.

In its sample, this clone was seen once. The chain uses TRBV11-2 and TRBJ1-6, with D maybe TRBD1 (6 bases). V shed 4 bases and J shed 13 bases, with 20 bases lying between them. The CDR3 runs to 15 residues. Germline loops: CDR1 SGHAT, CDR2 FQNNGV. CDR3 amino acids: CASSSAGARGNPLHF. CDR3 nucleotide sequence: TGTGCCAGCAGCTCAGCGGGGGCGCGAGGCAATCCCCTCCACTTT.

This clone was observed once. The V gene is TRBV5-8, the J gene TRBJ2-7; a weak D match, TRBD1 (7 bases). CDR1 is SGHTS and CDR2 is YDEGEE in the germline V gene. V lost 4 bases and J 4 bases, leaving 15 bases between the germline ends. This CDR3 is 14 amino acids long. The CDR3 DNA reads TGTGCCAGCAGCCGGGACTCAGGGGGGTACGAGCAGTACGTC. Amino acids: CASSRDSGGYEQYV.

The chain joins TRBV28 to TRBJ2-3, with D hard to call. Germline V lookup: CDR1 MDHEN, CDR2 SYDVKM. V dropped 8 bases and J dropped 4 bases, with 13 bases sitting between them. The CDR3 runs 13 residues. CDR3 coding DNA: TGTGCCAGCCGTAGGAGAGGTGCAGATACGCAGTATTTT. Translation: CASRRRGADTQYF.

V usage is TRBV7-8 and J usage is TRBJ2-7; D gene ambiguous. Between the trimmed V and J ends, which lost 1 base and 3 bases, there was a span of 7 bases. This CDR3 comprises 13 residues. Germline CDR1 is SGHVS and CDR2 is FQNEAQ. CDR3 bases: TGTGCCAGCAGCTTAGGGCCCCTCTACGAGCAGTACGTC. Its protein product is CASSLGPLYEQYV.

This rearrangement joins TRBV7-8 to TRBJ1-5; weak D call: TRBD1 (5 bases). This CDR3 region has 15 residues. From germline, CDR1 is SGHVS and CDR2 FQNEAQ. V shed 6 bases and J shed 1 base, with 13 bases lying between them. Here the CDR3 reads CASSQQVKSNQPQHF. For the CDR3, the DNA is TGTGCCAGCAGTCAACAGGTGAAGAGCAATCAGCCCCAGCATTTT.

This sequence joins TRBV7-3 and TRBJ2-7, with no clear D. The germline V gene encodes CDR1 SGHTA and CDR2 FQGTGA. The length of the CDR3 is 15 residues. V gave up 6 bases and J gave up 5 bases, with 20 bases separating them. This CDR3 is CASSPKAGYIHEQYF. CDR3 bases: TGTGCCAGCAGTCCGAAAGCAGGTTATATCCACGAGCAGTACTTC.

V and J are TRBV5-1 and TRBJ2-3, with D uncertain. Germline lookup yields CDR1 SGHRS and CDR2 YFSETQ. V shed 0 bases and J shed 5 bases, with 10 bases lying between them. CDR3 length: 14 amino acids. Here the CDR3 DNA reads TGCGCCAGCAGCTTGGGTTCCCAGATAGATACGCAGTATTTT. Translation: CASSLGSQIDTQYF. The full variable domain, in which reference TRBV5-1 and TRBJ2-3 provide the parts outside the CDR3, is KAGVTQTPRYLIKTRGQQVTLSCSPISGHRSVSWYQQTPGQGLQFLFEYFSETQRNKGNFPGRFSGRQFSNSRSEMNVSTLELGDSALYLCASSLGSQIDTQYFGPGTRLTVL.

The chain uses TRBV11-1 and TRBJ1-1; 7 bases fit TRBD1. Germline lookup yields CDR1 SGHAT and CDR2 FQDESV (reference sequence). This CDR3 comprises 14 residues. Unmatched junction bases numbered 4, after V lost 5 bases and J lost 1 base. This CDR3 is CASSPRQGNTEAFF. As DNA, the CDR3 is TGTGCCAGCAGCCCCCGACAGGGGAACACTGAAGCTTTCTTT. The variable domain in full, completed from reference TRBV11-1 and TRBJ1-1, reads EAEVAQSPRYKITEKSQAVAFWCDPISGHATLYWYRQILGQGPELLVQFQDESVVDDSQLPKDRFSAERLKGVDSTLKIQPAELGDSAMYLCASSPRQGNTEAFFGQGTRLTVV.

The rearrangement links TRBV11-2 to TRBJ1-4; 7 nucleotides match TRBD1. V shed 5 bases, J shed 4 bases, and the junction held 7 bases outside the gene matches. CDR3 size: 15 residues. Germline CDR1 reads SGHAT; CDR2 reads FQNNGV. In DNA form, the CDR3 reads TGTGCCAGCAGCCCTATTGACAGGGATAATGAAAAACTGTTTTTT. Residues: CASSPIDRDNEKLFF.